The T cell receptor (beta chain) described here comes from a study of blood T cell repertoires in COVID-19 (dated by TCRdb to 2020 to 2021). In terms of the full investigation: Samples covering the acute and convalescent phases of COVID-19 were provided by collaborators in the United States, Italy and Spain. The prospective study material was composed of cDNA or gDNA derived from T cells, B-cell-depleted T cells, or PBMCs. Subjects who had been exposed to COVID-19, were actively infected with it, or had recovered from it provided the deeply sampled blood TCRbeta repertoires that made up the dataset. The repertoires were released in a freely available public database intended as a resource for research on the immune response to SARS-CoV-2. Samples came from the ongoing ImmuneRACE study (first 160 participants) plus 1,254 subjects from 6 global collaborators. A de-identified subject ID, COVID-19 status, age in years and sex were almost always included in the sample metadata. Where available, HLA class I and class II types were obtained from metadata supplied by the sample provider rather than from assay-based typing. General conclusions and limits of the study: How much clinical and demographic metadata was included differed by source and by participant, and the metadata was provided uncurated.

To note about this clone: The antigen it recognizes is unknown. It has no much larger one-base neighbor in the sample; base qualities were not kept.

The collaborating institutions used their own protocols to collect whole blood in K2EDTA tubes. For TCRbeta analysis, collaborator samples were shipped as frozen whole blood, as isolated PBMCs, or as DNA extracted from either sample type. TCRbeta CDR3 regions were amplified from genomic DNA using the immunoSEQ Assay, a bias-controlled multiplex PCR. On the study's bioinformatics: Nucleated cell counts per sample were estimated from amplification of reference gene primers within the assay. To quantify the absolute abundance of each unique TCRbeta CDR3 rearrangement, sequence reads were collapsed and filtered. For each sample, productive Simpson clonality was calculated as the square root of Simpson's diversity index across productive rearrangements. TCRdb stores this immuneACCESS table with in-frame sequences only. Part of the clones is absent; in the studies checked, under half of the shortfall reflects unresolved V genes, and no reason is known for the rest. V, J and clone size reflect that table, while D and trimming were determined from the DNA. The sample records roughly 36,000 clones, roughly 90% of which are singletons. The ten largest clones represent around two fifths of the sample.

Sequenced: peripheral blood. The TCR comes from a man aged 55 to 70 with active or convalescent COVID-19.

The CDR3 loop reads CASSLLGTENTEAFF. The nucleotide sequence reads as follows: TGTGCCAGCAGCTTACTGGGGACAGAGAACACTGAAGCTTTCTTT. The receptor chain draws on TRBV7-3 and TRBJ1-1, with TRBD1 identical over 7 junction bases. V trim: 2 bases; J trim: 1 base; unmatched bases: 4. The CDR3 runs 15 amino acids, cysteine and phenylalanine included. Here the CDR3 DNA is all that survives: 45 bases in frame from base 1. CDR1 is given as SGHTA and CDR2 as FQGTGA, both from the germline V gene.